This T cell receptor beta chain was obtained from a study of blood T cell repertoires in COVID-19. Study at large: The United States, Italy and Spain supplied acute and convalescent COVID-19 samples. Sources were T cells, B-cell-depleted T cells, or PBMCs; the material itself was cDNA or gDNA.

Germline CDR1 reads MNHEY; CDR2 reads SVGAGI. V gave up 6 bases and J gave up 5 bases; unmatched junction bases: 6. This CDR3 is 14 amino acids long. In the original processing: Reference gene primer amplification yielded estimated nucleated cell counts. Using immunoSEQ multiplex PCR, the repertoire was profiled, and TCRdb retains in-frame clones only, with some absent. The V and J calls and clone size were taken over from that table, and D and trimming were inferred from the DNA. This table has roughly 280,000 clones, over 80% appearing once. The receptor's source is a man between 60 and 75 years old who had recovered from COVID-19. Input material: peripheral blood. The chain carries TRBV6-5 and TRBJ2-5; 10 bases line up with TRBD1. CDR3 residues: CASSRDRGMETQYF. In DNA, the CDR3 is TGTGCCAGCAGCCGGGACAGGGGTATGGAGACCCAGTACTTC.